This record concerns one TCR beta chain sequence. The source of the sample is a study of cytomegalovirus exposure and HLA in healthy donors. This CDR3 contains 14 residues. Per the germline V gene, CDR1 is ENHRY and CDR2 is SYGVKD. The V and J ends lost 5 bases and 4 bases respectively, with 14 bases between them. Researchers ran the PCR with 60 Vbeta and 13 Jbeta primers. TCRdb keeps only in-frame clones here, not all; method: immunoSEQ multiplex PCR. In all, the sample yields around 140,000 clones. The clonotype comes from a woman aged 40 to 50 in good health and CMV-seronegative. The J gene is TRBJ1-2, the V gene TRBV10-3; D possibly corresponds to TRBD1 (6 bases). Sample: PBMCs. The CDR3 spells CAISPAGDTYGYTF. In nucleotides, the CDR3 is TGTGCCATCAGTCCGGCCGGGGACACCTATGGCTACACCTTC.